This record covers a single TCR beta chain. Its antigen remains unknown. At the survey level, the v3.0 immunoSEQ assay was run. Data came from immunoSEQ multiplex PCR; TCRdb stores just in-frame clones and leaves some out. The sample lists around 30,000 clones, around 85% occurring once. This CDR3 has 15 amino acids. Germline V gene data show CDR1 as SGHVS and CDR2 as FNYEAQ. Trimming took off 6 bases at V and 4 bases at J, with 19 bases between the two ends. The sample belongs to a study of long-term antiretroviral therapy in people with HIV. The study's findings and limits: Post-ART diversity increased but stayed below transplant donor controls. Dominating the repertoire at all time points were the clones that expanded before ART.

This sequence originates from a man aged 40-49 years with HIV. This rearrangement joins TRBV7-6 to TRBJ2-7; a possible D gene is TRBD2 (7 bases). The sequenced sample was unsorted PBMCs, obtained 2.3 years after starting antiretroviral therapy. Here the CDR3 DNA reads TGTGCCAGCAGTGCCCTCCGGGGGGCGGTTTACGAGCAGTACTTC. Its protein product is CASSALRGAVYEQYF.